The present entry profiles one T cell receptor beta chain with its context. Antigen specificity is unknown. The DNA is left out, because the CDR3 cannot be placed on it with certainty; the CDR3 is given as TCRdb lists it. The sample is drawn from a study of T cell responses to AZD1222 COVID-19 vaccine. Using immunoSEQ multiplex PCR, the repertoire was profiled, and TCRdb retains in-frame clones only, with some absent. Of more than 85,000 clones detected, over 80% appear once; the ten largest clones hold around 8%. The CDR3 has 16 residues if both end residues are counted. Per germline, CDR1 MNHEY and CDR2 SMNVEV (reference sequence). Study-level points and caveats: Spike-wide coverage was observed for vaccine-associated CD4 TCRs, with dominant responses at 160-218 and 743-854.

The sequence derives from an adult in good health. This material consisted of peripheral blood, taken on day 0 of AZD1222 vaccination. The rearrangement links TRBV27 to TRBJ2-2. CDR3 loop: CASSALGGRRAGELFF.